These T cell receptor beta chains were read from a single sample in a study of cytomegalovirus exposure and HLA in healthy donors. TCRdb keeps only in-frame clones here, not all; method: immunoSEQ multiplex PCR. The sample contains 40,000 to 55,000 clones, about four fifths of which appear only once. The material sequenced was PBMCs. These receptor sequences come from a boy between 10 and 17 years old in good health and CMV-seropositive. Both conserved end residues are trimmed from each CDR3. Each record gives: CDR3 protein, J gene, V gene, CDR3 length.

cdr3_aa: ASSSGTQY
j_call: TRBJ2-5
v_call: TRBV7-9
cdr3_length: 8

cdr3_aa: ASSFSGSATNEKLF
j_call: TRBJ1-4
v_call: TRBV7-9
cdr3_length: 14

cdr3_aa: ASSVGQLGGEKLF
j_call: TRBJ1-4
v_call: TRBV5-1
cdr3_length: 13

cdr3_aa: ASSFGTEGYEQY
j_call: TRBJ2-7
v_call: TRBV5-1
cdr3_length: 12

cdr3_aa: ASSLGTGNQPQH
j_call: TRBJ1-5
v_call: TRBV5-6
cdr3_length: 12

cdr3_aa: ASSLEAADNSPLH
j_call: TRBJ1-6
v_call: TRBV7-9
cdr3_length: 13

cdr3_aa: ASSQVGQKETQY
j_call: TRBJ2-5
v_call: TRBV4-1
cdr3_length: 12

cdr3_aa: ASTSTGDHGAF
j_call: TRBJ1-1
v_call: TRBV6-1
cdr3_length: 11

cdr3_aa: ASSYVSSSYNSPLH
j_call: TRBJ1-6
v_call: TRBV6-5
cdr3_length: 14

cdr3_aa: ASSQETQVNYGYT
j_call: TRBJ1-2
v_call: TRBV4-1
cdr3_length: 13

cdr3_aa: ASSQGPNNEQF
j_call: TRBJ2-1
v_call: TRBV4-1
cdr3_length: 11

cdr3_aa: ASSTTILAVEETQY
j_call: TRBJ2-5
v_call: TRBV7-9
cdr3_length: 14

cdr3_aa: ASNPFEGAEQY
j_call: TRBJ2-7
v_call: TRBV14
cdr3_length: 11

cdr3_aa: ASGRSGGYEQF
j_call: TRBJ2-1
v_call: TRBV2
cdr3_length: 11

cdr3_aa: AAQGAGNSPLH
j_call: TRBJ1-6
v_call: TRBV19
cdr3_length: 11

cdr3_aa: ASSPYREETQY
j_call: TRBJ2-5
v_call: TRBV6-6
cdr3_length: 11

cdr3_aa: ASSVGLNSYEQY
j_call: TRBJ2-7
v_call: TRBV9
cdr3_length: 12

cdr3_aa: ASSFGGRTSRLITDTQY
j_call: TRBJ2-3
v_call: TRBV7-9
cdr3_length: 17

cdr3_aa: ASSPRLSNTEAF
j_call: TRBJ1-1
v_call: TRBV9
cdr3_length: 12

cdr3_aa: ASSQDRDRGL
j_call: TRBJ2-1
v_call: TRBV4-1
cdr3_length: 10

cdr3_aa: ASSTATGLDEQF
j_call: TRBJ2-1
v_call: TRBV13
cdr3_length: 12

cdr3_aa: ASSRSQETQY
j_call: TRBJ2-5
v_call: TRBV6-6
cdr3_length: 10

cdr3_aa: ASSDLSGEQY
j_call: TRBJ2-7
v_call: TRBV10-1
cdr3_length: 10

cdr3_aa: ASGLTGVLGEQY
j_call: TRBJ2-7
v_call: TRBV12-5
cdr3_length: 12

cdr3_aa: ASGMIAGGADTQY
j_call: TRBJ2-3
v_call: TRBV12-5
cdr3_length: 13

cdr3_aa: ASSPDRGHQPQH
j_call: TRBJ1-5
v_call: TRBV6-1
cdr3_length: 12

cdr3_aa: ASSYLPTGPNSPLH
j_call: TRBJ1-6
v_call: TRBV6-5
cdr3_length: 14

cdr3_aa: ASSYAQYEQY
j_call: TRBJ2-7
v_call: TRBV6-6
cdr3_length: 10

cdr3_aa: ASSWVDRPNEQF
j_call: TRBJ2-1
v_call: TRBV27
cdr3_length: 12

cdr3_aa: ASSPGTRDIQY
j_call: TRBJ2-4
v_call: TRBV18
cdr3_length: 11

cdr3_aa: ASGRGGELF
j_call: TRBJ2-2
v_call: TRBV6-1
cdr3_length: 9

cdr3_aa: ASSQEGWGQVDTQY
j_call: TRBJ2-3
v_call: TRBV4-2
cdr3_length: 14

cdr3_aa: ASSNYGTGTHGYGYT
j_call: TRBJ1-2
v_call: TRBV9
cdr3_length: 15

cdr3_aa: ASSLVVGQNEQY
j_call: TRBJ2-7
v_call: TRBV7-2
cdr3_length: 12

cdr3_aa: ASAGTGVTGELF
j_call: TRBJ2-2
v_call: TRBV19
cdr3_length: 12

cdr3_aa: ASGSALLAEETQY
j_call: TRBJ2-5
v_call: TRBV12-5
cdr3_length: 13

cdr3_aa: ASNTQVGGLPNEQF
j_call: TRBJ2-1
v_call: TRBV7-2
cdr3_length: 14

cdr3_aa: ASSEHMNTEAF
j_call: TRBJ1-1
v_call: TRBV6-1
cdr3_length: 11

cdr3_aa: ASSMWTGRKETQY
j_call: TRBJ2-5
v_call: TRBV27
cdr3_length: 13

cdr3_aa: ASSLTTTGNEQF
j_call: TRBJ2-1
v_call: TRBV7-3
cdr3_length: 12

cdr3_aa: ASSLSGGEQY
j_call: TRBJ2-7
v_call: TRBV7-8
cdr3_length: 10